This TCR beta chain comes out of a study of blood T cell repertoires in COVID-19. Study background: Samples came from the United States, Italy and Spain, spanning acute and convalescent COVID-19. The analysed material was cDNA or gDNA that came from T cells, B-cell-depleted T cells, or PBMCs.

As originally analysed: The authors estimated nucleated cell counts from reference gene primer amplification. Here immunoSEQ multiplex PCR was the method, and the copy in TCRdb shows in-frame clones only, minus some. V, J and clone size are taken as reported in that table, and D and trimming were inferred from the DNA itself. Of 84,000 or so clones detected, more than 80% appear once; the ten largest clones hold 15%. Germline CDR1 and CDR2: SGHTA and FQGTGA. Deletions cut 4 bases from V and 6 bases from J, with 16 bases between. There are 15 residues in the CDR3. Sequencing was performed on peripheral blood. This chain connects TRBV7-3 to TRBJ2-1; D might be TRBD1 (6 bases). The TCR originated in an elderly woman with acute or convalescent COVID-19. CDR3 bases: TGTGCCAGCAGCTCCCTGGGACAAATTCTCAATGAGCAGTTCTTC. It translates to CASSSLGQILNEQFF.